This TCR beta chain is drawn from a study of cytomegalovirus exposure and HLA in healthy donors. Study summary: An earlier analysis identified 120 million or so unique TCR beta sequences in 150 million to 200 million T cells.

The PCR ran on 60 Vbeta and 13 Jbeta primers. Only in-frame clones appear in the TCRdb table, and some are missing; sequencing was by immunoSEQ multiplex PCR. The sample holds about 190,000 clones, roughly 74% seen once. Study-level points and caveats: A later examination showed that TCR association rates differed by HLA locus, with DRB1 most and HLA-C fewest.

To note about this clone: The antigen remains unidentified.

The germline V gene encodes CDR1 MNHNY and CDR2 SVGAGI (reference sequence). This CDR3 region has 14 residues. The V end was cut by 6 bases, the J end by 2 bases, with 10 bases between. This rearrangement joins TRBV6-6 to TRBJ2-2; tentatively, D is TRBD2 (6 bases). Specimen: PBMCs. The clonotype comes from a woman between 25 and 40 years old in good health and CMV-seropositive. CDR3 in DNA: TGTGCCAGCAGCCCCGGGAGCAACACCGGGGAGCTGTTTTTT. It codes for CASSPGSNTGELFF.